Below, 27 T cell receptor beta chains from the same sample are listed, as sequenced in a study of vaccination effects on CD4 cells after COVID-19. Assay: immunoSEQ multiplex PCR; the TCRdb copy retains only in-frame clones and omits some. The data contain some 40,000 clones, around 73% of them singletons. ViraFEST expansion of antigen-specific CD4+ T cells with viral peptide pools preceded sequencing. When about ten days of culture had elapsed, CD4+ T cells were isolated. PCR-confirmed SARS-CoV-2 infection occurred in the person between March and December 2020. For these receptors, no antigen is known. The sequenced sample was CD4+ T cells from PBMCs cultured with a peptide pool, obtained before COVID-19 vaccination. Receptors originate from a human donor who had a prior SARS-CoV-2 infection.

The genes are TRBV5-4 and TRBJ2-3; TRBD2 might be the D (5 bases). V lost 1 base and J lost 4, with 7 bases in between. CDR1 and CDR2 (germline): SGHNT, YYREEE (reference sequence). The CDR3 is 13 residues long. The CDR3 sequence is CASSLFGADTQYF. Written as DNA, the CDR3 is TGTGCCAGCAGCTTGTTCGGGGCAGATACGCAGTATTTT.

The chain recombines TRBV5-8 with TRBJ2-5; TRBD1 agrees at 7 bases. V shed 2 bases and J 1 base; nucleotides not matched to a gene: 5. Germline V gene sequence: CDR1 SGHTS, CDR2 YDEGEE. CDR3 length equals 15 residues. The CDR3 protein is CASSFWDSVQETQYF. CDR3 sequence (DNA): TGTGCCAGCAGCTTCTGGGACAGCGTCCAAGAGACCCAGTACTTC.

The chain recombines TRBV24-1 with TRBJ2-1, with TRBD2 matching 7 bases. Looked up from germline, CDR1 is KGHDR and CDR2 is SFDVKD. With 12 bases clipped from V and 4 bases from J, the junction kept 11 bases outside the gene matches. CDR3 length: 14 amino acids. The CDR3 nucleotides are TGTGCCGCGTCCGGCGGGGGAGATTACAATGAGCAGTTCTTC. As protein: CAASGGGDYNEQFF.

Here the CDR3 reads CASTRDRGYGYTF. CDR3 in DNA: TGTGCCAGCACCAGGGACAGGGGTTATGGCTACACCTTC. V usage is TRBV6-5 and J usage is TRBJ1-2; 10 positions agree with TRBD1. Germline CDR1 MNHEY, CDR2 SVGAGI. V lost 7 bases to trimming and J lost 5 bases; unmatched junction nucleotides: 4. The CDR3 contains 13 residues.

CDR3 in DNA: TGTGCCAGCAGTTTAATCGCAGGGGTACGGGGTGGCTACACCTTC. Its translation is CASSLIAGVRGGYTF. The chain carries TRBV27 and TRBJ1-2; tentatively, D is TRBD1 (6 bases). V was cut by 2 bases and J by 7 bases, with 17 bases left in between. The CDR3 runs 15 residues. The V gene's germline CDR1 is MNHEY and CDR2 SMNVEV (reference sequence).

This clone was recorded only once. V and J are TRBV5-8 and TRBJ2-5, with 14 nucleotides matching TRBD2. The junction had 5 bases not matched to a gene; V was cut back by 5 bases and J by 5 bases. This CDR3 region has 15 residues. Germline CDR1 reads SGHTS; CDR2 reads YDEGEE. DNA of the CDR3: TGTGCCAGCAGGACTAGCGGGGGGGCCTGGGAGACCCAGTACTTC. Protein product: CASRTSGGAWETQYF.

V usage is TRBV6-5 and J usage is TRBJ1-1; D remains unclear. The CDR3 has 14 amino acids. V was cut by 7 bases and J by 6 bases, with 18 bases left in between. From germline, CDR1 is MNHEY and CDR2 SVGAGI. Here the CDR3 DNA reads TGTGCCAGCACCGCGTTTCTCGAGGGCGCTGAAGCTTTCTTT. Translation: CASTAFLEGAEAFF.

The CDR3 DNA sequence: TGTGCCAGCCAAGAGGGAGGGAGGGGACAAGAGACCCAGTACTTC. This sequence encodes CASQEGGRGQETQYF. The rearrangement joins TRBV5-4 to TRBJ2-5, with TRBD2 matching over 7 bases. Germline CDR1 SGHNT, CDR2 YYREEE (reference sequence). Trimming removed 7 bases from V and 2 bases from J; junction bases left unmatched: 11. The CDR3 extends over 15 amino acids. Together with reference TRBV5-4 and TRBJ2-5, the CDR3 gives the full variable domain: ETGVTQSPTHLIKTRGQQVTLRCSSQSGHNTVSWYQQALGQGPQFIFQYYREEENGRGNFPPRFSGLQFPNYSSELNVNALELDDSALYLCASQEGGRGQETQYFGPGTRLLVL.

The V call is TRBV10-3, the J call TRBJ1-1, with 7 bases identical to TRBD1. This CDR3 comprises 15 residues. Germline values: CDR1 ENHRY, CDR2 SYGVKD. After removal of 3 bases from V and 1 base from J, the junction contained 5 bases not matched to a gene. For the CDR3, the DNA is TGTGCCATCAGTGATGACAGGGCCGGGAACACTGAAGCTTTCTTT. It codes for CAISDDRAGNTEAFF.

The genes are TRBV9 and TRBJ2-5, with D tentatively TRBD1 or TRBD2 (5 bases each). This CDR3 is built from 14 residues. Trimming stripped 0 bases from V and 2 bases from J, with 8 bases between. Per germline, CDR1 SGDLS and CDR2 YYNGEE. CDR3 sequence (DNA): TGTGCCAGCAGCGTAGGGGGACGTCAAGAGACCCAGTACTTC. Translation: CASSVGGRQETQYF.

Only a few counts were recorded for this clone. The chain uses TRBV7-2 and TRBJ2-6; D gene uncertain. Trimming stripped 3 bases from V and 1 base from J, with 4 bases between. Germline lookup yields CDR1 SGHTA and CDR2 FQGNSA. CDR3 size: 14 residues. The CDR3 reads CASSFFSGANVLTF. Here the CDR3 DNA reads TGTGCCAGCAGCTTTTTTTCTGGGGCCAACGTCCTGACTTTC.

The rearrangement joins TRBV5-4 to TRBJ2-1; TRBD2 is a possible D gene (5 bases). CDR1 SGHNT and CDR2 YYREEE come from the germline V gene (reference sequence). The V gene lost 4 bases and the J gene lost 5 bases, with 13 bases spanning the gap. The CDR3 loop spans 14 amino acids. In DNA, the CDR3 is TGTGCCAGCAGCGCCATCACTAGTAACAATGAGCAGTTCTTC. Its translation is CASSAITSNNEQFF.

This chain connects TRBV30 to TRBJ1-1; no clear D gene. Germline CDR1 reads GTSNPN; CDR2 reads SVGIG (reference sequence). Trimming removed 7 bases from V and 0 bases from J, with 12 bases in between. This CDR3 has 13 residues. CDR3 bases: TGTGCCTATAGTGAACAGCTGAACACTGAAGCTTTCTTT. Translating it yields CAYSEQLNTEAFF. Together with reference TRBV30 and TRBJ1-1, the CDR3 gives the full variable domain: SQTIHQWPATLVQPVGSPLSLECTVEGTSNPNLYWYRQAAGRGLQLLFYSVGIGQISSEVPQNLSASRPQDRQFILSSKKLLLSDSGFYLCAYSEQLNTEAFFGQGTRLTVV.

This rearrangement joins TRBV9 to TRBJ2-2, with 7 nucleotides matching TRBD2. CDR3 size: 16 residues. With V trimmed by 1 base and J by 5 bases, 8 bases remained unmatched. From germline, CDR1 is SGDLS and CDR2 YYNGEE. Written as DNA, the CDR3 is TGTGCCAGCAGCGTACCTCTGGGGAGGGGTACCGGGGAGCTGTTTTTT. This translates into CASSVPLGRGTGELFF.

The V gene is TRBV4-1, the J gene TRBJ1-4, with D possibly matching TRBD1 (5 bases). The ends were cut back, 1 base at V and 7 bases at J, with 10 bases in the middle. The CDR3 is 14 amino acids. In germline, CDR1 is MGHRA, CDR2 YSYEKL. The CDR3 sequence: CASSQGRVREKLFF. CDR3 coding DNA: TGCGCCAGCAGCCAAGGCAGGGTGCGTGAAAAACTGTTTTTT.

The chain carries TRBV19 and TRBJ1-5; 9 positions agree with TRBD1. J was trimmed by 5 bases and V by 3 bases; bases with no gene match: 8. The CDR3 has 16 residues. Looked up from germline, CDR1 is LNHDA and CDR2 is SQIVND (reference sequence). Here the CDR3 DNA reads TGTGCCAGTAGTATGATCGGGACAGGGACCCATCAGCCCCAGCATTTT. Its translation: CASSMIGTGTHQPQHF.

This chain joins TRBV2 and TRBJ1-2; perhaps TRBD1 as D (5 bases). Trimming stripped 2 bases from V and 4 bases from J, with 11 bases between. The germline gives CDR1 SNHLY, CDR2 FYNNEI. The CDR3 length is 14 residues. The CDR3 is CASSEFVGGYGYTF. CDR3 coding DNA: TGTGCCAGCAGTGAATTCGTCGGGGGCTATGGCTACACCTTC.

The rearrangement uses TRBV4-3 and TRBJ2-1, with 9 bases fitting TRBD2. The CDR3 is 15 residues long. The junction had 6 bases not matched to a gene; V was cut back by 4 bases and J by 5 bases. Germline V gives CDR1 LGHNA, CDR2 YSLEER. CDR3 protein: CASSPQREDNNEQFF. DNA of the CDR3: TGCGCCAGCAGCCCCCAGCGGGAGGACAACAATGAGCAGTTCTTC.

The chain joins TRBV27 to TRBJ2-1; 8 bases map to TRBD2. The V gene's germline CDR1 is MNHEY and CDR2 SMNVEV (reference sequence). Trimming cost V 5 bases and J 12 bases; bases outside gene matches: 21. The CDR3 covers 17 residues. DNA of the CDR3: TGTGCCAGCAGTCCCCGACTAGCGCGAGATCCCAGAGGGGCGCAGTTCTTC. Translation: CASSPRLARDPRGAQFF.

The sample holds one count of this clone. The chain couples TRBV9 to TRBJ2-5, with no clear D. The CDR3 is 12 amino acids. Germline V lookup: CDR1 SGDLS, CDR2 YYNGEE. Trimming shortened V by 2 bases and J by 3 bases, and 5 bases separated the two germline ends. The CDR3 sequence is CASSVNEETQYF. As DNA, the CDR3 is TGTGCCAGCAGCGTTAACGAAGAGACCCAGTACTTC.

The chain has TRBV6-5 and TRBJ1-1; 7 bases map to TRBD1. This CDR3 contains 15 residues. J lost 1 base, V lost 6 bases, and 8 bases had no gene match. CDR1 and CDR2 (germline): MNHEY, SVGAGI. CDR3 in DNA: TGTGCCAGCAGCTCCCGACAGGGAAAGAACACTGAAGCTTTCTTT. It translates to CASSSRQGKNTEAFF.

V is TRBV4-2 and J is TRBJ1-5, with D uncertain. Trimming shortened V by 0 bases and J by 4 bases, and 4 bases separated the two germline ends. CDR3 length: 13 amino acids. CDR1 and CDR2 (germline): LGHNA, YNFKEQ. For the CDR3, the DNA is TGTGCCAGCAGCCAAGACCTAAATCAGCCCCAGCATTTT. Translated, it gives CASSQDLNQPQHF.

This clone was picked up a small number of times. The chain uses TRBV30 and TRBJ1-1; 10 positions match TRBD1. V was pared by 0 bases and J by 4 bases, with 11 bases of the junction left unmatched. The CDR3 contains 17 residues. Germline assignment: CDR1 GTSNPN and CDR2 SVGIG (reference sequence). Written as DNA, the CDR3 is TGTGCCTGGAGTGTAATTAGGAGACAGGGGGCCGGCACTGAAGCTTTCTTT. Amino acid sequence: CAWSVIRRQGAGTEAFF.

The genes are TRBV6-5 and TRBJ2-1; D tentatively reads TRBD1 or TRBD2 (5 bases each). The CDR3 has 16 amino acids. The V and J ends lost 3 bases and 5 bases respectively, with 17 bases between them. Germline CDR1 reads MNHEY; CDR2 reads SVGAGI. This CDR3 is CASSYSGAGDDNEQFF. Here the CDR3 DNA reads TGTGCCAGCAGTTATAGTGGGGCGGGTGATGACAATGAGCAGTTCTTC.

The rearrangement joins TRBV15 to TRBJ2-5; D is perhaps TRBD2 (5 bases). Germline-derived CDR1 and CDR2 are LNHNV and YYDKDF (reference sequence). CDR3 length: 15 amino acids. Trimming took off 0 bases at V and 5 bases at J, with 13 bases between the two ends. The CDR3 loop reads CATSRDTGRGETQYF. In DNA, the CDR3 is TGTGCCACCAGCAGAGATACGGGGAGAGGGGAGACCCAGTACTTC.

The chain is built from TRBV7-2 and TRBJ2-7; 11 bases match TRBD2. The CDR3 is made up of 15 amino acids. Trimming cost V 4 bases and J 0 bases; bases outside gene matches: 2. The germline gives CDR1 SGHTA, CDR2 FQGNSA. In DNA, the CDR3 is TGTGCCAGCAGCTATGGGACTAGCGGCTCCTACGAGCAGTACTTC. Translating gives CASSYGTSGSYEQYF.

The rearrangement links TRBV5-5 to TRBJ1-6, with 7 bases that match TRBD1. Germline loops: CDR1 SGHKS, CDR2 YYEKEE (reference sequence). With 4 bases clipped from V and 7 bases from J, the junction kept 5 bases outside the gene matches. The CDR3 covers 14 residues. CDR3 DNA sequence: TGTGCCAGCAGCGGAACACAGGGGAATTCACCCCTCCACTTT. This codes for CASSGTQGNSPLHF.